This T cell receptor beta chain comes out of a study of identical twins. Germline values: CDR1 DFQATT, CDR2 SNEGSKA (reference sequence). The CDR3 is 16 amino acids. The V gene lost 0 bases and the J gene lost 2 bases, with 13 bases spanning the gap. MiXCR was run by TCRdb on the 5' RACE reads, yielding one entry per CDR3 protein. The sample lists around 650,000 distinct CDR3 sequences, under 8.5% occurring once. On this clonotype itself: Its antigen remains unknown.

Findings and limits, study-wide: Researchers reported excess low generation probability among twin-shared out-of-frame alpha sequences. Models underestimated how often monozygotic twins shared out-of-frame TCR alpha.

These data are also associated with another study on yellow fever vaccine responses in identical twins.

This rearrangement joins TRBV20-1 to TRBJ2-2; unclear D gene. Sample: PBMCs. The source of this sequence is a woman under 30 in good health. As DNA, the CDR3 is TGCAGTGCTAGAGATCTGGCCAAACTAAACACCGGGGAGCTGTTTTTT. Translated: CSARDLAKLNTGELFF.